This T cell receptor beta chain was recovered during a study of T cell repertoires in cytomegalovirus infection. Study summary: An indication of both CMV infection and matching HLA type came from public TCR beta signatures.

TCRdb itself ran the reads through MiXCR, one entry per CDR3 protein. The sample has about 310,000 distinct CDR3 sequences, 25% seen once. The CDR3 is 13 residues long. The trim removed 5 bases at V and 4 bases at J, leaving 1 base unmatched. Study-level results: The cumulative frequency of public TCR beta families distinguished individuals who carried CMV together with the relevant HLA.

To note about this clonotype: The antigen is unknown.

V usage is TRBV12-3 or TRBV12-4 and J usage is TRBJ1-2; 10 bases map to TRBD1. Specimen: cultured PBMCs, collected from culture after CMV antigen stimulation. The receptor's source is a human donor in good health (CMV status not recorded). Some clones in this sample may be carry-over from other donors' samples. CDR3 sequence: CASSRTGGYGYTF. Here the CDR3 DNA reads TGTGCCAGCAGTCGGACAGGGGGCTATGGCTACACCTTC.